This T cell receptor (beta chain) is drawn from a study of T cell responses to AZD1222 COVID-19 vaccine. Study observations and caveats: Donors were chiefly white British, with a greater number of females, and clonal diversity was perhaps underestimated. Spike-specific TCR breadth and depth rose after two AZD1222 doses. Only five or six people who got AZD1222 tested seropositive at baseline. Mapped onto spike, vaccine-associated CD4 TCRs spanned it and were dominant at 160-218 and 743-854.

On this clone: Its antigen is as yet unknown.

V was shortened by 0 bases and J by 3 bases, with 11 bases between the two germline ends. Germline V CDR1 and CDR2: MNHNS, SASEGT. This CDR3 spans 15 amino acids. Here immunoSEQ multiplex PCR was the method, and the copy in TCRdb shows in-frame clones only, minus some. This repertoire shows about 73,000 clones, about 91% found once; its top ten account for roughly 20%. The gene calls are TRBV6-1 and TRBJ1-1; D ambiguous. Sequenced here: peripheral blood, sampled on day 0 of AZD1222 vaccination. This receptor was obtained from an adult in good health. The CDR3 loop is CASSEALRSDTEAFF. In nucleotides, the CDR3 is TGTGCCAGCAGTGAAGCGCTTAGGAGTGACACTGAAGCTTTCTTT.